Presented here are 24 T cell receptor beta chains from one specimen sequenced in a study of OX40 agonist ivuxolimab in advanced cancers. Assay used: immunoSEQ multiplex PCR; TCRdb lists only in-frame clones, some missing. The sample carries about 53,000 clones, roughly 90% recorded once. The material sequenced was CD4+ or CD8+ T cells sorted from blood, taken in a trial of the OX40 agonist ivuxolimab. These receptors were taken from an adult with an advanced solid tumor such as melanoma, head and neck, liver or kidney cancer.

The rearrangement links TRBV21-1 to TRBJ2-5. TRBV21-1 is given as a pseudogene. The CDR3 runs to 14 residues. The CDR3 DNA sequence: TGTGCCAGCAGCAAATCTGGGGGGCTAGAGACCCAGTACTTC. As protein: CASSKSGGLETQYF.

The table lists this clone with a few counts. This chain links TRBV5-1 with TRBJ1-3; D gene unclear. The germline gives CDR1 SGHRS, CDR2 YFSETQ. Trimming stripped 6 bases from V and 0 bases from J, with 7 bases between. The length of the CDR3 is 13 residues. The CDR3 DNA reads TGCGCCAGCAAGTTAAGCTCTGGAAACACCATATATTTT. The encoded protein is CASKLSSGNTIYF.

V usage is TRBV28 and J usage is TRBJ1-1; no reliable D call. Looked up from germline, CDR1 is MDHEN and CDR2 is SYDVKM. This CDR3 is built from 15 residues. Trimming took off 5 bases at V and 0 bases at J, with 13 bases between the two ends. The CDR3 coding sequence is TGTGCCAGCAGTCCCCCCCTTGGGATGAACACTGAAGCTTTCTTT. It yields the protein CASSPPLGMNTEAFF. Based on the CDR3 plus reference TRBV28 and TRBJ1-1, the full variable domain is DVKVTQSSRYLVKRTGEKVFLECVQDMDHENMFWYRQDPGLGLRLIYFSYDVKMKEKGDIPEGYSVSREKKERFSLILESASTNQTSMYLCASSPPLGMNTEAFFGQGTRLTVV.

The V call is TRBV27, the J call TRBJ2-2; TRBD2 matches 7 bases. The trim removed 8 bases at V and 3 bases at J, leaving 9 bases unmatched. Germline V gene lookup returns CDR1 MNHEY and CDR2 SMNVEV (reference sequence). The CDR3 covers 15 residues. The CDR3 spells CASSRASGYTGELFF. For the CDR3, the DNA is TGTGCCAGCTCTAGGGCTAGCGGTTACACCGGGGAGCTGTTTTTT.

This clone was observed a few times. The chain joins TRBV28 to TRBJ2-2; D not resolved. The V end lost 3 bases, the J end lost 3 bases, and 5 bases lay between the germline ends. CDR1 and CDR2 from the germline V gene are MDHEN and SYDVKM. The CDR3 covers 13 residues. The CDR3 region has the DNA TGTGCCAGCAGTTTCGCAGACACCGGGGAGCTGTTTTTT. Translation gives CASSFADTGELFF. Full variable domain (missing parts from reference TRBV28 and TRBJ2-2): DVKVTQSSRYLVKRTGEKVFLECVQDMDHENMFWYRQDPGLGLRLIYFSYDVKMKEKGDIPEGYSVSREKKERFSLILESASTNQTSMYLCASSFADTGELFFGEGSRLTVL.

The V and J genes are TRBV9 and TRBJ2-6, with TRBD2 matching over 8 bases. This CDR3 is built from 17 residues. CDR1 SGDLS and CDR2 YYNGEE come from the germline V gene. Trimming cost V 7 bases and J 0 bases; bases outside gene matches: 9. The CDR3 loop reads CASPPGGDHSGANVLTF. The CDR3 DNA follows: TGTGCCAGCCCCCCGGGGGGGGACCACTCTGGGGCCAACGTCCTGACTTTC.

This chain links TRBV7-2 with TRBJ2-3, with TRBD2 as a possible D gene (6 bases). Trimming took 2 bases from V and 6 from J, leaving 18 bases between them. There are 16 residues in the CDR3. Germline-derived CDR1 and CDR2 are SGHTA and FQGNSA. The CDR3 loop is CASSLWMDYAGDTQYF. The CDR3 DNA is TGTGCCAGCAGCTTATGGATGGACTACGCGGGCGATACGCAGTATTTT.

The V and J genes are TRBV11-2 and TRBJ2-7; the D gene is possibly TRBD2 (7 bases). V lost 5 bases to trimming and J lost 2 bases, with 16 bases between them. Germline loops: CDR1 SGHAT, CDR2 FQNNGV. The CDR3 contains 15 residues. In nucleotides, the CDR3 is TGTGCCAGCAGCCCAAGGTGGGGGGGGCCCTACGAGCAGTACTTC. Amino acid sequence: CASSPRWGGPYEQYF.

The gene calls are TRBV2 and TRBJ1-3; D is undetermined. The CDR3 spans 13 residues. Between the trimmed V and J ends, which lost 4 bases and 5 bases, there was a span of 9 bases. The germline V gene has CDR1 SNHLY and CDR2 FYNNEI. The CDR3 loop is CASSVAERNTIYF. The CDR3 DNA sequence: TGTGCCAGCAGTGTGGCAGAACGAAACACCATATATTTT.

The V call is TRBV5-4, the J call TRBJ1-6; the D gene is possibly TRBD1 (5 bases). V gave up 0 bases and J gave up 9 bases, with 19 bases separating them. This CDR3 is built from 17 residues. Germline-derived CDR1 and CDR2 are SGHNT and YYREEE (reference sequence). CDR3 in amino acids: CASSLGTRQGLGSPLHF. As DNA, the CDR3 is TGTGCCAGCAGCTTGGGGACACGCCAGGGCCTGGGTTCACCCCTCCACTTT.

The sample holds one count of this clone. This sequence joins TRBV10-3 and TRBJ2-7; 7 bases match TRBD2. V lost 2 bases to trimming and J lost 0 bases; unmatched junction nucleotides: 1. The CDR3 spans 14 residues. CDR1 ENHRY and CDR2 SYGVKD come from the germline V gene. The CDR3 nucleotides are TGTGCCATCAGTGAGGGGACTAACTCCTACGAGCAGTACTTC. Protein sequence: CAISEGTNSYEQYF.

This clone showed up just a few times. The chain has TRBV9 and TRBJ2-3; the D gene is possibly TRBD1 (7 bases). The germline V gene has CDR1 SGDLS and CDR2 YYNGEE. V gave up 0 bases and J gave up 3 bases, with 11 bases separating them. The CDR3 contains 15 residues. The CDR3 protein is CASSVETGRTDTQYF. The CDR3, as DNA: TGTGCCAGCAGCGTAGAGACAGGGAGGACAGATACGCAGTATTTT.

The rearrangement links TRBV13 to TRBJ2-1; 13 nucleotides align to TRBD2. The trim removed 5 bases at V and 2 bases at J, leaving 12 bases unmatched. Germline CDR1 is PRHDT and CDR2 is FYEKMQ (reference sequence). This CDR3 contains 19 residues. The CDR3 region is CASSPLTSGGETAYNEQFF. DNA for the CDR3: TGTGCCAGCAGCCCGTTAACTAGCGGGGGGGAAACTGCCTACAATGAGCAGTTCTTC.

This chain links TRBV6-1 with TRBJ1-4; TRBD1 matches at 8 bases. Trimming removed 6 bases from V and 0 bases from J; junction bases left unmatched: 3. Per germline, CDR1 MNHNS and CDR2 SASEGT. This CDR3 contains 15 residues. CDR3 protein: CASRQDRATNEKLFF. In nucleotides, the CDR3 is TGTGCCAGCAGGCAGGACAGGGCAACTAATGAAAAACTGTTTTTT.

This clone was counted once. The chain's CDR3 is CASNHDRGHQPQHF. In nucleotides, the CDR3 is TGTGCCAGCAACCACGATAGGGGGCATCAGCCCCAGCATTTT. This chain links TRBV6-1 with TRBJ1-5, with 7 bases that match TRBD1. V was clipped by 7 bases and J by 5 bases; unmatched bases: 8. CDR1 and CDR2 from the germline V gene are MNHNS and SASEGT. The CDR3 contains 14 residues.

This clone was recorded only once. This sequence joins TRBV11-2 and TRBJ2-7; 7 bases line up with TRBD1. The CDR3 sequence is 14 residues long. With 3 bases clipped from V and 2 bases from J, the junction kept 4 bases outside the gene matches. CDR1 and CDR2 (germline): SGHAT, FQNNGV. CDR3 nucleotide sequence: TGTGCCAGCAGCTTGCTGGGACAGACCTACGAGCAGTACTTC. This gives the protein CASSLLGQTYEQYF.

Written as DNA, the CDR3 is TGTGCCACCAGCAAGACAGGGGGAAGCAATCAGCCCCAGCATTTT. Protein: CATSKTGGSNQPQHF. The chain couples TRBV15 to TRBJ1-5; TRBD1 matches 9 bases. The CDR3 consists of 15 residues. Germline values: CDR1 LNHNV, CDR2 YYDKDF (reference sequence). The V gene end was trimmed by 4 bases and the J gene end by 1 base; junction bases not matched to a gene: 2.

The chain joins TRBV2 to TRBJ1-3; the D is unclear. This CDR3 has 16 residues. Germline V gene lookup returns CDR1 SNHLY and CDR2 FYNNEI. Trimming shortened V by 4 bases and J by 0 bases, and 13 bases separated the two germline ends. The chain's CDR3 is CASSGRLGFSGNTIYF. CDR3 coding DNA: TGTGCCAGCAGTGGGCGGTTGGGATTCTCTGGAAACACCATATATTTT.

This chain connects TRBV6-5 to TRBJ1-3; perhaps TRBD1 as D (5 bases). Germline assignment: CDR1 MNHEY and CDR2 SVGAGI. CDR3 size: 13 residues. The germline V and J ends were trimmed by 4 bases and 16 bases, with 20 bases remaining between them. CDR3 sequence: CASSSQNQGVWYF. DNA of the CDR3: TGTGCCAGCAGTTCTCAGAACCAGGGTGTCTGGTATTTT.

J is TRBJ2-3 and V is TRBV19, with 7 bases aligning to TRBD1. Germline CDR1 and CDR2: LNHDA and SQIVND (reference sequence). Germline trimming cut 5 bases from V and 4 bases from J; bases unmatched to any gene: 9. This CDR3 is 15 amino acids long. The CDR3 reads CASSPRGQRADTQYF. CDR3 nucleotide sequence: TGTGCCAGTAGTCCTAGGGGACAGAGGGCAGATACGCAGTATTTT.

The V and J genes are TRBV5-1 and TRBJ2-2, with D possibly matching TRBD1 (6 bases). The germline V gene has CDR1 SGHRS and CDR2 YFSETQ. The CDR3 extends over 14 amino acids. V dropped 0 bases and J dropped 5 bases, with 8 bases sitting between them. The CDR3 nucleotides read TGCGCCAGCAGCTTGGCAGGGGAAACCGGGGAGCTGTTTTTT. Translated: CASSLAGETGELFF.

This clone turned up a few times. The chain has TRBV19 and TRBJ1-2; D is unclear. V was pared by 4 bases and J by 3 bases, with 3 bases between. In germline, CDR1 is LNHDA, CDR2 SQIVND (reference sequence). The CDR3 totals 11 residues. DNA for the CDR3: TGTGCCAGTAGTAGGGACTATGGCTACACCTTC. Translation gives CASSRDYGYTF.

This clone was observed a single time. The rearrangement uses TRBV19 and TRBJ2-1; 10 bases align to TRBD2. CDR1 is LNHDA, CDR2 SQIVND, per germline (reference sequence). Trimming at V came to 1 base and at J to 0 bases, leaving 3 bases not matched to a gene. The CDR3 consists of 17 residues. The chain's CDR3 is CASSIVGLADSYNEQFF. For the CDR3, the DNA is TGTGCCAGTAGTATAGTAGGACTAGCGGACTCCTACAATGAGCAGTTCTTC.

The V gene is TRBV7-3, the J gene TRBJ2-3; D uncertain. The germline CDR1 and CDR2 sequences are SGHTA and FQGTGA. CDR3 length: 12 residues. V was trimmed by 2 bases and J by 5 bases, leaving 5 bases between them. CDR3 sequence reads: CASSLGRDTQYF. In DNA, the CDR3 is TGTGCCAGCAGCTTAGGCCGAGATACGCAGTATTTT.